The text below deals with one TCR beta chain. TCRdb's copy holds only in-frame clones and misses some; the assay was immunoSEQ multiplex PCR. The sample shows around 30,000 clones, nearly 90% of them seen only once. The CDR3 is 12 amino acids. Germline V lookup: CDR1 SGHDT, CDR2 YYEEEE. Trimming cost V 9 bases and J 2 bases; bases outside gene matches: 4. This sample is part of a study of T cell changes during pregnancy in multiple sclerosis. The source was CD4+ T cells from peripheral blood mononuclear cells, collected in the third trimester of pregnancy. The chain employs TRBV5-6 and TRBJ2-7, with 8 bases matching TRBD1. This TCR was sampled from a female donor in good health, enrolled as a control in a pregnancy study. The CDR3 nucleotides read TGTGCCACCCCACAGGGGGCCTACGAGCAGTACTTC. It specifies CATPQGAYEQYF.